This T cell receptor beta chain was captured in a study of blood T cells in healthy people across ages. Trimming took 1 base from V and 11 from J; bases not matched to a gene: 6. This CDR3 contains 14 residues. This clonotype was detected only a few times. It was with a sample-barcoded 5' primer and a J-beta primer mix that a second PCR of about 7 to 12 cycles was run. TCRdb processed the 5' RACE reads anew with MiXCR; each CDR3 protein has one entry. The top ten hold roughly 3.5% of the sample, which has 500,000 to 650,000 distinct CDR3 sequences, about 28% seen once. Each of the donors had 9 to 10 milliliters of peripheral blood drawn into EDTA-treated Vacutainer tubes. These data were also filed under a second study, of T cells of mothers and their children. That work contributes: Researchers put all of the extracted RNA into cDNA synthesis, using approximately 1.5 ug per 15 ul.

Sequenced input: blood. This sequence originates from a boy between 2 and 10 years old in good health. The chain is built from TRBV12-3 or TRBV12-4 and TRBJ2-4; TRBD1 matches at 9 bases. Here the CDR3 reads CASSLGTGVHFQYF. The DNA of the CDR3 is TGTGCCAGCAGTTTAGGGACAGGGGTTCATTTTCAGTACTTC.